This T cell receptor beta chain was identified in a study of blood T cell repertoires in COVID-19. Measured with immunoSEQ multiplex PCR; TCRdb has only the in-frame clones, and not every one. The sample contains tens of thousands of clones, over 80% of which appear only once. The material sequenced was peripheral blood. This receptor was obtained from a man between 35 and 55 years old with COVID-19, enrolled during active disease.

CDR3 sequence: CSVDGLAAGVNEQFF. CDR3 DNA sequence: TGCAGCGTTGACGGTCTAGCGGCTGGGGTCAATGAGCAGTTCTTC. The J gene is TRBJ2-1, the V gene TRBV29-1, with TRBD2 matching over 7 bases. This CDR3 region has 15 residues. Germline V gene lookup returns CDR1 SQVTM and CDR2 ANQGSEA. V dropped 3 bases and J dropped 6; count of bases not matched to a gene: 11.